This TCR beta chain was sequenced for a study of blood T cell repertoires in COVID-19. As for the study in general: The samples span acute and convalescent COVID-19 from the United States, Italy and Spain. Sources were T cells, B-cell-depleted T cells, or PBMCs; the material itself was cDNA or gDNA.

The authors' processing: From reference gene primer amplification, estimates of nucleated cell counts were derived. TCRdb's copy holds only in-frame clones and misses some; the assay was immunoSEQ multiplex PCR. V, J and clone size are those of that table, while D and trimming were read from the DNA. Counted here are roughly 140,000 clones, roughly 90% occurring once; the ten biggest clones make up about 2.5%. The CDR3 is 15 residues long. CDR1 and CDR2 (germline): SGHVS, FNYEAQ. Between the trimmed V and J ends, which lost 3 bases and 4 bases, there was a span of 15 bases. The V call is TRBV7-6, the J call TRBJ2-5; tentative D call: TRBD1 (6 bases). The source of this sequence is a human donor in a cohort sampled during active COVID-19. Sequenced material: peripheral blood. The CDR3 protein is CASSFKADRLETQYF. The CDR3 region has the DNA TGTGCCAGCAGCTTTAAAGCGGACAGACTAGAGACCCAGTACTTC.